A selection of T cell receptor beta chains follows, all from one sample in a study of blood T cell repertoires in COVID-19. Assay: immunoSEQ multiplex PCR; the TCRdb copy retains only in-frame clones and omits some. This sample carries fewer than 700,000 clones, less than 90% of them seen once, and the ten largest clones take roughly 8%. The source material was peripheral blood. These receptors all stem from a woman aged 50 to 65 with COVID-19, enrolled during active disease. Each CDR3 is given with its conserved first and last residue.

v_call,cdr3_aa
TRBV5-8,CASSLELLAGGYNEQFF
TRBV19,CASSIGLFEKLFF
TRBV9,CASSERGGGTEAFF
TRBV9,CASSVGETYGYTF
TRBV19,CASSSHYEQYF
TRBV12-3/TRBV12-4,CASSRTGTTEAFF
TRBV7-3,CASSHGTGGKASNQPQHF
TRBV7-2,CASSFSSNEQFF
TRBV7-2,CASSLEVSAGDSPLHF
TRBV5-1,CATWGATGELFF
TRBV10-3,CAIRTGQGAYEQYF
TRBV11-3,CASSLNFRGSTGELFF
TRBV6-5,CASSYSGDSRGYGYTF
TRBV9,CASALGASYFADTQYF
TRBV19,CASPGNPYQPQHF
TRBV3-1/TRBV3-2,CASSQERDRVGEKLFF
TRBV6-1,CASSGQPPGASNQPQHF
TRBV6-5,CASSPEQGMNTEAFF
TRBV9,CASSAGQSQSYEQYF
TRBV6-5,CASSSRLAGDEQYF
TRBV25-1,CASSEVGQIPHGYTF
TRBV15,CATSRDIRRGNEQFF
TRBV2,CASTDGGPRGSTF
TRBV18,CASSPNRGDGGYTF
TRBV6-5,CASSPIDIYGYTF
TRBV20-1,CSAIRGNEQYF
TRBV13,CASSPPPWDRGRRTEAFF
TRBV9,CASSPRGYEQYF
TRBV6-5,CASSYSPRPNTEAFF
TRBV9,CASSVGGTMNTEAFF
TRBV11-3,CASSPSLGTVNEQFF
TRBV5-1,CASSQEGQGLEAFF
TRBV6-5,CASSYSGVTYNSPLHF
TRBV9,CASSVGLTNEKLFF
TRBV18,CASSKSGTGWDGAFF
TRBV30,CAWSITGGTEAFF
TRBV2,CASTLDPGLLNTGELFF
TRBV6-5,CASSRGSNTEAFF
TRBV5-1,CASSLLTGETLQETQYF
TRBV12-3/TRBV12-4,CASSHILNEQFF
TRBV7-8,CASSADRGLGEKLFF
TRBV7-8,CASSPQRSGELFF
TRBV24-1,CATSDPRQGSYNEQFF
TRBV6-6,CASSPLGTDTEAFF
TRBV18,CASSLFWTGDSPDTQYF
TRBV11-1,CASSGTGLLSYTEAFF
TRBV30,CACPGGGQETQYF
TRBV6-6,CASRQTDNYGYTF
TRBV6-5,CASTPVQGNTEAFF
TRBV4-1,CASSQTGLVQETQYF
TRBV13,CASSSGNAGGYTF
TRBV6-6,CASSPGGEKAFF
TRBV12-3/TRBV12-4,CASSSSWANEQYF